The 16 T cell receptor beta chains below were found in one sample sequenced in a study of metastatic and nonmetastatic thyroid tumors. TCRdb re-called the PCR reads through MiXCR. Of tens of thousands of clones in the sample, about 20% were seen once. Nobody among the patients had been given any treatment before thyroid surgery. Sequencing was done on a sample of blood. These receptors were obtained from a female donor with papillary thyroid cancer or a benign thyroid nodule (not recorded which). Some clones in this sample may be carry-over from other donors' samples.

This clone came up many times. The chain recombines TRBV19 with TRBJ2-2; 7 bases agree with TRBD2. The CDR3 length is 15 residues. CDR1 is LNHDA and CDR2 is SQIVND in the germline V gene (reference sequence). The ends lost 7 bases at V and 6 bases at J; junction bases unmatched: 11. CDR3 residues: CASTSWGGPPGELFF. CDR3 DNA sequence: TGTGCCAGTACCTCTTGGGGGGGTCCCCCCGGGGAGCTGTTTTTT.

This clone was detected many times. The V and J genes are TRBV28 and TRBJ1-5; weak D call: TRBD1 (5 bases). This CDR3 has 15 amino acids. Germline lookup yields CDR1 MDHEN and CDR2 SYDVKM. V dropped 5 bases and J dropped 3 bases, with 14 bases sitting between them. The chain's CDR3 is CASSLRQGPNQPQHF. CDR3 nucleotides: TGTGCCAGCAGTCTCCGCCAGGGCCCCAATCAGCCCCAGCATTTT.

The rearrangement links TRBV2 to TRBJ2-2; a weak D match, TRBD1 (5 bases). Germline assignment: CDR1 SNHLY and CDR2 FYNNEI. Trimming took off 2 bases at V and 3 bases at J, with 7 bases between the two ends. This CDR3 region has 14 residues. CDR3 DNA: TGTGCCAGCAGTGAACCAGGGTACACCGGGGAGCTGTTTTTT. It specifies CASSEPGYTGELFF.

This clone has ten or more counts. The chain is built from TRBV20-1 and TRBJ2-4; D is ambiguous. The CDR3 is made up of 14 amino acids. The germline CDR1 and CDR2 sequences are DFQATT and SNEGSKA (reference sequence). Between the trimmed V and J ends, which lost 6 bases and 0 bases, there was a span of 12 bases. CDR3 residues: CSAQVAPAKNIQYF. CDR3 sequence (DNA): TGCAGTGCCCAGGTAGCACCAGCCAAAAACATTCAGTACTTC.

Comment on this clone: The junction does not match germline at one end; this may be a read error. V and J are TRBV6-2 or TRBV6-3 and TRBJ1-1; no definite D call. The CDR3 extends over 16 amino acids. Germline V gene data show CDR1 as MNHEY and CDR2 as SVGEGT. The DNA for the CDR3 is TGTGCCAGCAGTTTCTCCAGCGGCGCAGCGAACTCTGAAGCTTTCTTT. Translated, it gives CASSFSSGAANSEAFF.

The chain combines TRBV9 with TRBJ2-2, with D unclear. CDR1 SGDLS and CDR2 YYNGEE come from the germline V gene. Trimming stripped 0 bases from V and 5 bases from J, with 14 bases between. The CDR3 is 16 amino acids. Written as DNA, the CDR3 is TGTGCCAGCAGCGTAGATTCAGGTTTTGGAACCGGGGAGCTGTTTTTT. This gives the protein CASSVDSGFGTGELFF.

This sequence joins TRBV24-1 and TRBJ1-1, with D maybe TRBD1 (5 bases). The CDR3 is 13 amino acids. The germline V gene has CDR1 KGHDR and CDR2 SFDVKD. V lost 8 bases and J 1 base, leaving 10 bases between the germline ends. CDR3 DNA sequence: TGTGCCACCATGGGGGAGGAGAACACTGAAGCTTTCTTT. Protein sequence: CATMGEENTEAFF.

This clone was observed many times. This chain connects TRBV28 to TRBJ1-2, with a tentative D call TRBD1 (5 bases). Germline-derived CDR1 and CDR2 are MDHEN and SYDVKM. The CDR3 consists of 12 residues. Trimming left V 4 bases short and J 10 bases short, with 13 bases between. CDR3 loop: CASSSPRGDYTF. CDR3 in DNA: TGTGCCAGCAGTTCCCCCCGGGGGGACTACACCTTC.

This clone was detected only a few times. The chain is built from TRBV6-4 and TRBJ2-7; D may be TRBD2 (5 bases). Germline-derived CDR1 and CDR2 are MRHNA and SNTAGT. The CDR3 sequence is 15 residues long. Trimming removed 6 bases from V and 2 bases from J, with 17 bases in between. The CDR3 DNA reads as TGTGCCAGCAGCGATTTAGCGCCCTCCCCCTACGAGCAGTACTTC. The encoded protein is CASSDLAPSPYEQYF.

This clone was counted ten times or more. J is TRBJ1-5 and V is TRBV6-2 or TRBV6-3; 8 bases align to TRBD1. CDR3 length equals 14 residues. Looked up from germline, CDR1 is MNHEY and CDR2 is SVGEGT. Trimming removed 6 bases from V and 4 bases from J; junction bases left unmatched: 5. The CDR3 DNA follows: TGTGCCAGCAGCTGGACAGGGAGGAATCAGCCCCAGCATTTT. It yields the protein CASSWTGRNQPQHF.

The rearrangement uses TRBV6-1 and TRBJ2-7; 9 positions match TRBD2. Germline CDR1 and CDR2: MNHNS and SASEGT. The CDR3 is 13 residues long. V lost 6 bases to trimming and J lost 10 bases; unmatched junction nucleotides: 10. CDR3 DNA: TGTGCCAGCAGGGCGGGGGGGGTTTCCGATCAGTACTTC. It is translated as CASRAGGVSDQYF.

This clone was detected ten times or more. J is TRBJ2-7 and V is TRBV29-1; perhaps TRBD1 as D (6 bases). The length of the CDR3 is 13 residues. The germline CDR1 and CDR2 sequences are SQVTM and ANQGSEA. Trimming cost V 6 bases and J 2 bases, with 14 bases left between them. CDR3 sequence: CSVAGDRTYEQYF. In DNA, the CDR3 is TGCAGCGTCGCGGGTGACAGGACCTACGAGCAGTACTTC.

This clone was observed many times. The same CDR3 is also encoded by other DNA sequences in this sample. The rearrangement links TRBV20-1 to TRBJ2-3; 7 positions match TRBD2. Germline assignment: CDR1 DFQATT and CDR2 SNEGSKA (reference sequence). Trimming at V came to 6 bases and at J to 5 bases, leaving 8 bases not matched to a gene. The CDR3 is 13 residues long. The CDR3 spells CSALRAGVDTQYF. The CDR3 DNA reads as TGCAGTGCCCTGAGGGCGGGGGTAGATACGCAGTATTTT.

This chain joins TRBV14 and TRBJ2-1; TRBD2 matches 11 bases. The J segment lost 6 bases and the V segment lost 4 bases, leaving 5 bases of the junction unmatched. The CDR3 is 15 amino acids. The germline V gene has CDR1 SGHDN and CDR2 FVKESK. CDR3 protein: CASSRLAGSGNEQFF. The CDR3 DNA is TGTGCCAGCAGCCGACTAGCGGGATCGGGCAATGAGCAGTTCTTC.

This clone has at least ten counts. This sequence joins TRBV6-1 and TRBJ1-2; D gene uncertain. The CDR3 is 12 amino acids. Trimming took 9 bases from V and 4 from J, leaving 12 bases between them. From germline, CDR1 is MNHNS and CDR2 SASEGT. This CDR3 reads CASRPGLYGYTF. The DNA of the CDR3 is TGTGCCAGTCGACCCGGTCTCTATGGCTACACCTTC.

This clone was counted at least ten times. The chain recombines TRBV20-1 with TRBJ2-5; no clear D. Germline-derived CDR1 and CDR2 are DFQATT and SNEGSKA (reference sequence). The ends were cut back, 3 bases at V and 1 base at J, with 9 bases in the middle. There are 13 residues in the CDR3. DNA for the CDR3: TGCAGTGCTAGCCCCGACATCCAAGAGACCCAGTACTTC. Protein: CSASPDIQETQYF.